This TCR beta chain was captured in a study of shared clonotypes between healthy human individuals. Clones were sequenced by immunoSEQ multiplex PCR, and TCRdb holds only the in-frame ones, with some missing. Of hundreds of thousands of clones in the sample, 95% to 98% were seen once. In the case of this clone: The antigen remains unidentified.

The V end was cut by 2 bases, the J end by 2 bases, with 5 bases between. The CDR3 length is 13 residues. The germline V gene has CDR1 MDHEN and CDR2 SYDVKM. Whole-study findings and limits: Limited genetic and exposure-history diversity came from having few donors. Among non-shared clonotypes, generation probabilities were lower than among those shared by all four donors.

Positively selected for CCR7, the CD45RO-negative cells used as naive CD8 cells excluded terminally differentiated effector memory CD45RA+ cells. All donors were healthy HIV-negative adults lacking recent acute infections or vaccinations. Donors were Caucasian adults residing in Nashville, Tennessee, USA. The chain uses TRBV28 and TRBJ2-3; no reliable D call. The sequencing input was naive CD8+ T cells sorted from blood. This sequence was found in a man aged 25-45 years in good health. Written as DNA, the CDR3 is TGTGCCAGCAGTTTAAGGCCCACAGATACGCAGTATTTT. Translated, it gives CASSLRPTDTQYF.